A selection of T cell receptor beta chains follows, all from one sample in a study of regulatory T cells in long-lasting Graves disease. TCRdb recomputed calls from the multiplex PCR reads with MiXCR, one row per CDR3 protein. The table lists 360,000 or so distinct CDR3 sequences, 12% of them singletons. The data also belong to a second study, concerning T cells in Graves' hyperthyroidism and ophthalmopathy.

This specimen was peripheral blood mononuclear cells (PBMCs), taken at new diagnosis, from a patient treated with antithyroid drugs. These receptor sequences come from a woman between 18 and 30 years old with Graves disease. The CDR3 runs from the conserved cysteine through the conserved F or W. A D gene is named only where the DNA matches it firmly. Clone size is given for some rows only: seen once, a few or many times, or a class if the clone is expanded.

V gene,clone size,CDR3 length,D gene,J gene,CDR3 DNA,CDR3 protein
TRBV7-8,many,14,NA,TRBJ2-2,TGTGCCAGCGTACTAGTGGTGAACACCGGGGAGCTGTTTTTT,CASVLVVNTGELFF
TRBV28,few,14,NA,TRBJ1-1,TGTGCCAGCAGCTACACAGGAAAGAACACTGAAGCTTTCTTT,CASSYTGKNTEAFF
TRBV24-1,few,12,NA,TRBJ2-1,TGTGCCACCAGTGATCTTCAGGGAGGACGTTTCTTC,CATSDLQGGRFF
TRBV7-2,many,13,NA,TRBJ2-1,TGTGCCAGCAGCTTAAGTGGGGGCAATGAGCAGTTCTTC,CASSLSGGNEQFF
TRBV20-1,many,11,NA,TRBJ2-7,TGCAGTGCTGGGGACACCTACGAGCAGTACTTC,CSAGDTYEQYF
TRBV27,many,15,NA,TRBJ1-2,TGTGCCAGCAGTTCCAACATCGGGGAGGACTATGGCTACACCTTC,CASSSNIGEDYGYTF
TRBV20-1,many,14,NA,TRBJ2-1,TGCAGTGCTAGAGGGAGGGACTCCTACAATGAGCAGTTCTTC,CSARGRDSYNEQFF
TRBV6-2/TRBV6-3,NA,15,NA,TRBJ2-1,TGTGCCAGCAAAATTGGCAGTTCCTTCTACAATGAGCAGTTCTTC,CASKIGSSFYNEQFF
TRBV27,NA,14,TRBD2,TRBJ2-5,TGTGCCAGCAGAAGTAGCGGGAGGGCGGAGACCCAGTACTTC,CASRSSGRAETQYF
TRBV6-2/TRBV6-3,many,15,NA,TRBJ2-7,TGTGCCAGCAGCAAGCCCCGGGACCATCACTACGAGCAGTACTTC,CASSKPRDHHYEQYF
TRBV2,many,13,NA,TRBJ1-1,TGTGCCAGCAGCGAAGCGGGGACCACTGAAGCTTTCTTT,CASSEAGTTEAFF
TRBV7-9,many,15,NA,TRBJ2-2,TGTGCCAGCGCCGGGGGAGGCATACGATTCGGGGAGCTGTTTTTT,CASAGGGIRFGELFF
TRBV27,NA,13,NA,TRBJ2-1,TGTGCCAGCAGTTCCTCAGGGGGGAATGAGCAGTTCTTC,CASSSSGGNEQFF
TRBV28,few,16,TRBD1,TRBJ2-2,TGTGCCAGCAGTTCTCCGGGACAGGGGGCCACCGGGGAGCTGTTTTTT,CASSSPGQGATGELFF
TRBV7-2,many,12,NA,TRBJ2-5,TGTGCCAGCAGCTTAGTCGGGGAGACCCAGTACTTC,CASSLVGETQYF
TRBV6-1,few,14,NA,TRBJ1-5,TGTGCCAGCAGCCCCCGAGGCCTCCATCAGCCCCAGCATTTT,CASSPRGLHQPQHF
TRBV10-3,many,14,TRBD2,TRBJ2-7,TGTGCCATCAGTGCGGGGGGGAGCTCCTACGAGCAGTACTTC,CAISAGGSSYEQYF
TRBV5-4,few,15,NA,TRBJ2-1,TGTGCCAGCAGCCCCGGGGCCTCGTGGCACAATGAGCAGTTCTTC,CASSPGASWHNEQFF
TRBV2,many,15,NA,TRBJ1-5,TGTGCCAGCAGCGTGGGGTGGCAGGGGAGTCAGCCCCAGCATTTT,CASSVGWQGSQPQHF
TRBV6-2/TRBV6-3,many,15,TRBD2,TRBJ2-1,TGTGCCAGCAGTGAACAGCGGGGGCCTTACAATGAGCAGTTCTTC,CASSEQRGPYNEQFF
TRBV6-2/TRBV6-3,NA,16,TRBD1,TRBJ1-2,TGTGCCAGCAGTGAGCGGGACAGTAGGCAAGGCTATGGCTACACCTTC,CASSERDSRQGYGYTF
TRBV18,many,13,NA,TRBJ1-2,TGTGCCAGCTCACCACTGCAGGTCTATGGCTACACCTTC,CASSPLQVYGYTF
TRBV5-1,many,15,TRBD1,TRBJ1-1,TGCGCCAGCAGCTTGACAGGGGGAATGAACACTGAAGCTTTCTTT,CASSLTGGMNTEAFF
TRBV5-1,few,15,NA,TRBJ2-3,TGCGCCAGCAGCCATGGAGCACAGGGAGTAGATACGCAGTATTTT,CASSHGAQGVDTQYF
TRBV29-1,NA,12,NA,TRBJ1-1,TGCAGCCACGAACCTCTGACCCGCGAGGCTTTCTTT,CSHEPLTREAFF
TRBV7-3,many,15,NA,TRBJ2-3,TGTGCCAGCAGCTTAACCGGACAGAGGGAAGATACGCAGTATTTT,CASSLTGQREDTQYF
TRBV14,NA,12,NA,TRBJ1-2,TGTGCCAGCAGCCTCCGACGGACCGGCTACACCTTC,CASSLRRTGYTF
TRBV7-2,many,21,NA,TRBJ2-7,TGTGCCAGCAGAACCGGACAAATTCTAGGCCAGTTTACGCCTATCGGATACGAGCAGTACTTC,CASRTGQILGQFTPIGYEQYF
TRBV6-2/TRBV6-3,NA,15,TRBD1,TRBJ2-5,TGTACCAGCAGTCTAACGGGACAGGGTGGAGAGACCCAGTACTTC,CTSSLTGQGGETQYF
TRBV5-1,few,18,TRBD1,TRBJ1-1,TGCGCCAGCAGCTTGGTGGGGGTGACAGGGGGTGGTGACACTGAAGCTTTCTTT,CASSLVGVTGGGDTEAFF
TRBV13,many,14,TRBD1,TRBJ1-2,TGTGCCAGCAGCCGACCGGGACAGGAATATGGCTACACCTTC,CASSRPGQEYGYTF
TRBV6-5,many,15,NA,TRBJ1-1,TGTGCCAGCAGTTACATAGGAAGCCAGAACACTGAAGCTTTCTTT,CASSYIGSQNTEAFF
TRBV20-1,NA,15,NA,TRBJ2-1,TGCAGTGCTAGCCCGCCAGTAGGTCCCTACAATGAGCAGTTCTTC,CSASPPVGPYNEQFF
TRBV11-2,few,14,TRBD1,TRBJ1-2,TGTGCCAGTCACACCGGGACAGGCTTCACAGGCTACACCTTC,CASHTGTGFTGYTF
TRBV6-1,many,15,NA,TRBJ2-1,TGTGCCAGCAATTCCCCGCTCCTGACTGACAATGAGCAGTTCTTC,CASNSPLLTDNEQFF
TRBV12-3/TRBV12-4,many,15,TRBD1,TRBJ2-5,TGTGCCAGCAGAAGTACAGGGGGCGCGCGGGAGACCCAGTACTTC,CASRSTGGARETQYF
TRBV7-9,many,20,TRBD2,TRBJ2-1,TGTGCCAGCAGCCCCCAACCGACTAGCGGGAGATCGAGGGTTTACAATGAGCAGTTCTTC,CASSPQPTSGRSRVYNEQFF
TRBV20-1,few,15,NA,TRBJ2-1,TGCAGTGCATGGTCGGCGGAAAGCTCCTACAATGAGCAGTTCTTC,CSAWSAESSYNEQFF
TRBV2,many,16,TRBD2,TRBJ2-3,TGTGCCAGCAGTGGGGCTAGCGGGGACATCACAGATACGCAGTATTTT,CASSGASGDITDTQYF
TRBV20-1,many,13,TRBD2,TRBJ2-3,TGCAGTGGGGGACTAGCTGGCACAGATACGCAGTATTTT,CSGGLAGTDTQYF
TRBV7-9,many,17,TRBD1,TRBJ1-1,TGTGCCAGCAGCTTACTAACCTCGACGGACAGGGTCACTGAAGCTTTCTTT,CASSLLTSTDRVTEAFF
TRBV5-6,few,15,NA,TRBJ2-2,TGTGCCAGCAGCTTGACTAGCCGTAACACCGGGGAGCTGTTTTTT,CASSLTSRNTGELFF
TRBV15,many,15,TRBD1,TRBJ2-7,TGTGCCACCAGCAGTCATGAGACAGGGAGCTACGAGCAGTACTTC,CATSSHETGSYEQYF
TRBV7-6,few,13,NA,TRBJ2-1,TGTGCCAGCAGCTTAGCGAATTACAATGAGCAGTTCTTC,CASSLANYNEQFF
TRBV6-1,many,14,NA,TRBJ2-3,TGTGCCAGCAGGAAGGTAGCCGGGCCAGATACGCAGTATTTT,CASRKVAGPDTQYF
TRBV6-2/TRBV6-3,few,12,NA,TRBJ2-1,TGTGCCAGCAGAAGTACGGCGGGAGAGCAGTTCTTC,CASRSTAGEQFF